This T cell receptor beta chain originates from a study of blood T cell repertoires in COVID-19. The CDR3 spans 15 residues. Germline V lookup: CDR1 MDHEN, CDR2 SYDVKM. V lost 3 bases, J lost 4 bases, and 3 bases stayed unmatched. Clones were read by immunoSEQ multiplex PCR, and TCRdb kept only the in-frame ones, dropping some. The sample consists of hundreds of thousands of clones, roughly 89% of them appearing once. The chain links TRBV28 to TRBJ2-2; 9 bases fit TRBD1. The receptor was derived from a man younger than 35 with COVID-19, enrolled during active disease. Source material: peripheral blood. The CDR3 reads CASSLDRGVTGELFF. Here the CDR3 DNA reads TGTGCCAGCAGTTTGGACAGGGGAGTCACCGGGGAGCTGTTTTTT.